The 12 T cell receptor beta chains reported below all come from one sample, sequenced in a study of T cells in Graves' hyperthyroidism and ophthalmopathy. TCR beta CDR3 region amplification was performed from RNA transcripts. An initial round of RT-PCR targeting the TCR CDR3 relied on the HTBI primer set. TCRdb independently ran MiXCR on the multiplex PCR reads; one entry per CDR3 protein. The table lists about 560,000 distinct CDR3 sequences, 16% of them singletons. The material sequenced was blood. The receptors derive from a woman between 18 and 29 years old with Graves' hyperthyroidism.

This clonotype was detected many times. The chain employs TRBV7-2 and TRBJ2-2; no clear D. This CDR3 is 15 amino acids long. V was clipped by 5 bases and J by 5 bases, with 15 bases between them. CDR1 is SGHTA, CDR2 FQGNSA, per germline. In DNA, the CDR3 is TGTGCCAGCAGCCCCTCGTACTCCAGGACCGGGGAGCTGTTTTTT. Encoded protein: CASSPSYSRTGELFF.

This clonotype was detected many times. J is TRBJ2-2 and V is TRBV5-1; D call uncertain. This CDR3 has 17 amino acids. Trimming removed 1 base at V and 4 bases at J, with 17 bases between. From germline, CDR1 is SGHRS and CDR2 YFSETQ. As DNA, the CDR3 is TGCGCCAGCAGCTTGAGTCTAACACCTCGAGGCACCGGGGAGCTGTTTTTT. Its protein product is CASSLSLTPRGTGELFF.

V and J are TRBV19 and TRBJ2-7; weak D call: TRBD2 (7 bases). Germline V CDR1 and CDR2: LNHDA, SQIVND (reference sequence). The CDR3 has 14 residues. The V gene lost 2 bases and the J gene lost 5 bases, with 13 bases spanning the gap. DNA for the CDR3: TGTGCCAGTAGTATACGAGGGGGGGCCAACGAGCAGTACTTC. Its protein is CASSIRGGANEQYF.

This chain links TRBV2 with TRBJ1-3; no definite D call. This CDR3 is 13 amino acids long. CDR1 is SNHLY, CDR2 FYNNEI, per germline. Trimming pared 8 bases from V and 4 bases from J, leaving 12 bases between. The CDR3 DNA follows: TGTGCCAGCTTTAGGGTGGACGGAAACACCATATATTTT. This codes for CASFRVDGNTIYF. Looking up the rest from reference TRBV2 and TRBJ1-3 gives the full variable domain: EPEVTQTPSHQVTQMGQEVILRCVPISNHLYFYWYRQILGQKVEFLVSFYNNEISEKSEIFDDQFSVERPDGSNFTLKIRSTKLEDSAMYFCASFRVDGNTIYFGEGSWLTVV.

At least ten counts were recorded for this clonotype. This may arise from a read error, as a much more abundant clone is one base away. The gene calls are TRBV28 and TRBJ2-1, with TRBD1 matching 8 bases. Germline CDR1 is MDHEN and CDR2 is SYDVKM. The V segment lost 3 bases and the J segment 5 bases; nucleotides outside the gene matches: 0. The CDR3 is 13 residues long. CDR3 sequence (DNA): TGTGCCAGCAGTTTGACAGGGGACAATGAGCAGTTCTTC. Its translation: CASSLTGDNEQFF.

This clonotype appeared many times. The V gene is TRBV2, the J gene TRBJ2-3; D is perhaps TRBD1 (6 bases). Germline V CDR1 and CDR2: SNHLY, FYNNEI. The CDR3 is made up of 13 amino acids. The CDR3 DNA follows: TGTTTCTCAGGGGTTTCGGGCACAGATACGCAGTATTTT. This translates into CFSGVSGTDTQYF.

This clonotype was recorded a few times. The V gene is TRBV28, the J gene TRBJ2-7, with 9 bases identical to TRBD2. The CDR3 is 13 residues long. The junction had 11 bases not matched to a gene; V was cut back by 11 bases and J by 6 bases. Germline-derived CDR1 and CDR2 are MDHEN and SYDVKM. The CDR3 DNA follows: TGTGCCGCCGGGCGGGGGGGAATTGGCGAGCAGTACTTC. This sequence encodes CAAGRGGIGEQYF.

This clonotype was seen repeatedly, ten times or more. The chain recombines TRBV4-3 with TRBJ2-1, with 11 bases lining up with TRBD2. The V and J ends lost 0 bases and 7 bases, in that order; junction bases with no gene match: 8. Germline assignment: CDR1 LGHNA and CDR2 YSLEER. The CDR3 runs to 17 residues. CDR3 sequence reads: CASSQDRYSGGENEQFF. In DNA, the CDR3 is TGCGCCAGCAGCCAAGATAGGTATAGCGGGGGGGAAAATGAGCAGTTCTTC.

This clonotype was found many times. The chain couples TRBV12-3 or TRBV12-4 to TRBJ2-5, with TRBD2 matching 9 bases. V lost 1 base and J lost 7; bases outside the gene matches: 13. The length of the CDR3 is 17 residues. The CDR3 sequence is CASSLVLAGTYGGTQYF. CDR3 nucleotide sequence: TGTGCCAGCAGTTTAGTGCTAGCGGGGACCTACGGGGGGACCCAGTACTTC.

This clonotype was recorded a few times. This rearrangement joins TRBV5-1 to TRBJ1-1; a possible D gene is TRBD1 (5 bases). The germline CDR1 and CDR2 sequences are SGHRS and YFSETQ. The V end was cut by 4 bases, the J end by 7 bases, with 14 bases between. The CDR3 has 13 amino acids. CDR3 nucleotide sequence: TGCGCCAGCAGCGCCGTTGGGACCCTTGAAGCTTTCTTT. Translating it yields CASSAVGTLEAFF.

In this sample, this clonotype turned up many times. The gene calls are TRBV5-8 and TRBJ2-7, with D maybe TRBD1 (5 bases). CDR1 and CDR2 (germline): SGHTS, YDEGEE. V lost 0 bases to trimming and J lost 5 bases, with 15 bases between them. The CDR3 covers 15 residues. CDR3 nucleotides: TGTGCCAGCAGCTTGGCTTCAGGGATGAGCAACGAGCAGTACTTC. Its translation is CASSLASGMSNEQYF.

CDR3 DNA sequence: TGTGCCATCAACAAGGACAGGGGGAACGAGGTCTTCCGTGGCTACACCTTC. This translates into CAINKDRGNEVFRGYTF. The chain couples TRBV10-3 to TRBJ1-2; TRBD1 matches at 10 bases. Germline V gene lookup returns CDR1 ENHRY and CDR2 SYGVKD. This CDR3 is built from 17 residues. Losses at the gene ends were 7 bases for V and 7 bases for J; bases not matched to a gene: 18.